This T cell receptor (beta chain) was captured in a study of blood T cell repertoires in COVID-19. The wider study: Whether acute or convalescent, the COVID-19 samples came from the United States, Italy and Spain. The cDNA or gDNA used as material had been derived from T cells, B-cell-depleted T cells, or PBMCs.

In the authors' methods: Estimation of nucleated cell counts was performed using reference gene primer amplification. The method was immunoSEQ multiplex PCR; TCRdb's version includes in-frame clones alone and lacks a portion of them. The DNA gave D and trimming, while V, J and clone size come from that table. The table includes 50,000 or so clones, about 90% detected once. There are a few counts of this clone. V was pared by 0 bases and J by 4 bases, with 18 bases between. The CDR3 runs to 17 residues. The germline V gene encodes CDR1 SGHVS and CDR2 FQNEAQ. What was sequenced was peripheral blood. This TCR came from a man aged 65 to 79 with active COVID-19. The chain combines TRBV7-8 with TRBJ2-5; possible D gene TRBD1, 6 bases. CDR3 sequence: CASSLASLAGVGETQYF. CDR3 nucleotides: TGTGCCAGCAGCTTAGCCTCATTGGCAGGGGTGGGAGAGACCCAGTACTTC.